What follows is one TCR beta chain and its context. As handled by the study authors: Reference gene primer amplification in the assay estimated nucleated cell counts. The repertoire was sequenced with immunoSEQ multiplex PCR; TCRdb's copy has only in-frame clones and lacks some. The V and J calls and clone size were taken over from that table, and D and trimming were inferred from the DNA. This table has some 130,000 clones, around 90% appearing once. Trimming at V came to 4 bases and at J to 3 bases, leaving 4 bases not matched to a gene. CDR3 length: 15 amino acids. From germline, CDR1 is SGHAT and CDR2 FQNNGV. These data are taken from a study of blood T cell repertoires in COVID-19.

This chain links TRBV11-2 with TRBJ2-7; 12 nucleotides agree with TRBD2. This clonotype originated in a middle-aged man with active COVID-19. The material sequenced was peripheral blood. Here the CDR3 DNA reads TGTGCCAGCAGCTACCGGACTAGCGGGAACTACGAGCAGTACGTC. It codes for CASSYRTSGNYEQYV.